The 21 T cell receptor beta chains below all came from one sample that was sequenced in a study of cytomegalovirus exposure and HLA in healthy donors. Primers included in the PCR were 60 Vbeta and 13 Jbeta primers. The table came from immunoSEQ multiplex PCR; TCRdb's copy has only in-frame clones and leaves some out. In the table there are roughly 110,000 clones, 65% to 75% of which are singletons. The sample comprised PBMCs. The receptors here all came from a young man in good health and CMV-seropositive.

The rearrangement links TRBV28 to TRBJ2-5; D is unclear. CDR1 and CDR2 (germline): MDHEN, SYDVKM. This CDR3 contains 13 residues. Trimming removed 5 bases at V and 3 bases at J, with 10 bases between. The CDR3 region is CASSLEAEETQYF. CDR3 bases: TGTGCCAGCAGTCTCGAGGCCGAAGAGACCCAGTACTTC.

This clone was counted between two and nine times. The J gene is TRBJ1-1, the V gene TRBV5-1, with D maybe TRBD1 (6 bases). Germline assignment: CDR1 SGHRS and CDR2 YFSETQ. The CDR3 contains 14 residues. Trimming cost V 4 bases and J 0 bases, with 10 bases left between them. The CDR3 is CASSTGTLNTEAFF. The CDR3 DNA is TGCGCCAGCAGCACCGGGACACTGAACACTGAAGCTTTCTTT.

The rearrangement uses TRBV13 and TRBJ1-1; no clear D. The CDR3 sequence is 13 residues long. V was cut by 1 base and J by 7 bases, with 10 bases left in between. Germline V lookup: CDR1 PRHDT, CDR2 FYEKMQ (reference sequence). In nucleotides, the CDR3 is TGTGCCAGCAGCTTAGACCCCCGGGGTGAAGCTTTCTTT. Translation: CASSLDPRGEAFF.

The V and J genes are TRBV19 and TRBJ2-2; 8 positions agree with TRBD1. Trimming cost V 6 bases and J 6 bases; bases outside gene matches: 6. In germline, CDR1 is LNHDA, CDR2 SQIVND (reference sequence). CDR3 length: 14 amino acids. The DNA of the CDR3 is TGTGCCAGTAGCGGGACAGGAAGAGCCGGGGAGCTGTTTTTT. Its protein product is CASSGTGRAGELFF. The full variable domain, rest sourced from reference TRBV19 and TRBJ2-2, is DGGITQSPKYLFRKEGQNVTLSCEQNLNHDAMYWYRQDPGQGLRLIYYSQIVNDFQKGDIAEGYSVSREKKESFPLTVTSAQKNPTAFYLCASSGTGRAGELFFGEGSRLTVL.

This clone occurred once. This chain connects TRBV9 to TRBJ2-2, with D perhaps matching TRBD2 (5 bases). The CDR3 consists of 14 residues. Germline V gives CDR1 SGDLS, CDR2 YYNGEE. With 0 bases removed from V and 5 bases from J, the gap between germline ends came to 8 bases. The CDR3 protein is CASSVERDTGELFF. The CDR3 DNA sequence: TGTGCCAGCAGCGTAGAGAGGGATACCGGGGAGCTGTTTTTT.

This clone was picked up a small number of times. The chain has TRBV19 and TRBJ2-7; 7 positions agree with TRBD1. CDR3 length equals 16 residues. Germline V gene data show CDR1 as LNHDA and CDR2 as SQIVND (reference sequence). With 0 bases clipped from V and 4 bases from J, the junction kept 9 bases outside the gene matches. The CDR3 loop is CASSIDPDRSEYEQYF. In nucleotides, the CDR3 is TGTGCCAGTAGTATAGATCCGGACAGGTCCGAGTACGAGCAGTACTTC.

The gene calls are TRBV6-5 and TRBJ2-5; perhaps TRBD2 as D (6 bases). The DNA end is more similar to TRBJ2-7, so the J call may be wrong. The germline gives CDR1 MNHEY, CDR2 SVGAGI. This CDR3 has 14 amino acids. The CDR3 DNA is TGTGCCAGCAGTTACTCGGGGAGGTCCTACGAGCAGTACTTC. Protein product: CASSYSGRSYEQYF.

In regard to this clone: Within the sample, other DNA sequences also encode this same CDR3. The CDR3 bases are TGTGCCAGCAGCTTAGGGGGGACTAGCCAAGAGACCCAGTACTTC. Amino acids: CASSLGGTSQETQYF. The chain carries TRBV11-3 and TRBJ2-5; TRBD2 matches 8 bases. The ends lost 1 base at V and 1 base at J; junction bases unmatched: 2. Germline CDR1 reads SGHNT; CDR2 reads YENEEA. CDR3 length equals 15 residues. Based on the CDR3 plus reference TRBV11-3 and TRBJ2-5, the full variable domain is EAGVVQSPRYKIIEKKQPVAFWCNPISGHNTLYWYLQNLGQGPELLIRYENEEAVDDSQLPKDRFSAERLKGVDSTLKIQPAELGDSAVYLCASSLGGTSQETQYFGPGTRLLVL.

The rearrangement joins TRBV9 to TRBJ2-3, with 7 positions matching TRBD1. After removal of 4 bases from V and 4 bases from J, the junction contained 6 bases not matched to a gene. The CDR3 contains 14 residues. Germline V lookup: CDR1 SGDLS, CDR2 YYNGEE. This chain's CDR3 is CASSPTDRADTQYF. CDR3 sequence (DNA): TGTGCCAGCAGCCCGACCGACAGGGCAGATACGCAGTATTTT.

This chain joins TRBV2 and TRBJ1-6, with TRBD1 matching over 8 bases. The CDR3 contains 16 residues. Losses at the gene ends were 6 bases for V and 3 bases for J; bases not matched to a gene: 7. Germline CDR1 and CDR2: SNHLY and FYNNEI. The CDR3 DNA follows: TGTGCCAGCAGGGAGACAGGGGTCGACTATAATTCACCCCTCCACTTT. Translation: CASRETGVDYNSPLHF.

This clone was found once. The chain carries TRBV5-1 and TRBJ2-5; 13 positions agree with TRBD2. Trimming removed 4 bases from V and 5 bases from J; junction bases left unmatched: 5. The CDR3 is 15 amino acids. Germline CDR1 and CDR2: SGHRS and YFSETQ. As DNA, the CDR3 is TGCGCCAGCAGCCCGACTAGCGGGGGGATTGAGACCCAGTACTTC. This codes for CASSPTSGGIETQYF. The full variable domain, with the rest looked up from reference TRBV5-1 and TRBJ2-5, is KAGVTQTPRYLIKTRGQQVTLSCSPISGHRSVSWYQQTPGQGLQFLFEYFSETQRNKGNFPGRFSGRQFSNSRSEMNVSTLELGDSALYLCASSPTSGGIETQYFGPGTRLLVL.

The V and J genes are TRBV5-1 and TRBJ1-2; D call uncertain. V was trimmed by 2 bases and J by 3 bases, leaving 14 bases between them. The CDR3 extends over 15 amino acids. CDR1 SGHRS and CDR2 YFSETQ come from the germline V gene. CDR3 sequence reads: CASSFGVLRDYGYTF. In DNA, the CDR3 is TGCGCCAGCAGCTTCGGGGTCCTAAGGGACTATGGCTACACCTTC.

This chain links TRBV5-4 with TRBJ1-2, with D hard to call. Germline V gene lookup returns CDR1 SGHNT and CDR2 YYREEE (reference sequence). The CDR3 runs to 13 residues. V dropped 1 base and J dropped 8 bases, with 12 bases sitting between them. The CDR3 spells CASSLYGLRGYTF. In DNA form, the CDR3 reads TGTGCCAGCAGCTTGTACGGACTGAGAGGCTACACCTTC.

The chain carries TRBV9 and TRBJ2-1, with D perhaps TRBD2 (6 bases). This CDR3 has 14 residues. V lost 3 bases and J lost 6, with 13 bases in between. Germline lookup yields CDR1 SGDLS and CDR2 YYNGEE. Here the CDR3 reads CASSGAGGGNEQFF. The CDR3 DNA sequence: TGTGCCAGCAGCGGCGCCGGGGGTGGCAATGAGCAGTTCTTC.

This clone was recorded once. The chain links TRBV6-1 to TRBJ2-7; perhaps TRBD2 as D (5 bases). CDR1 and CDR2 from the germline V gene are MNHNS and SASEGT. V lost 6 bases and J 3 bases, leaving 12 bases between the germline ends. The CDR3 has 13 residues. CDR3 region: CASRQGSGYEQYF. CDR3 nucleotide sequence: TGTGCCAGCAGACAAGGGAGTGGCTACGAGCAGTACTTC.

The rearrangement joins TRBV28 to TRBJ2-1, with 7 bases aligning to TRBD1. V gave up 4 bases and J gave up 6 bases; unmatched junction bases: 3. CDR1 and CDR2 (germline): MDHEN, SYDVKM. This CDR3 is built from 13 residues. The CDR3 DNA reads as TGTGCCAGCAGTTCCCGGGACAGCAATGAGCAGTTCTTC. Its translation is CASSSRDSNEQFF.

The chain uses TRBV4-3 and TRBJ1-3; TRBD1 might be the D (5 bases). The germline V and J ends were trimmed by 1 base and 4 bases, with 17 bases remaining between them. The CDR3 spans 17 residues. Germline loops: CDR1 LGHNA, CDR2 YSLEER. The CDR3 loop reads CASSQGLRGLAGNTIYF. The CDR3 coding sequence is TGCGCCAGCAGCCAAGGTCTTCGGGGGTTGGCAGGAAACACCATATATTTT.

With regard to this clone: Germline is not matched at one junction end, which may reflect a read error. The chain is built from TRBV6-5 and TRBJ1-2; TRBD1 might be the D (5 bases). The CDR3 spans 15 residues. The germline V gene encodes CDR1 MNHEY and CDR2 SVGAGI. The CDR3 loop is CASSRDRYTNYGYPF. The CDR3 DNA is TGTGCCAGCAGCCGCGACAGATACACTAACTATGGCTACCCCTTC.

V is TRBV7-2 and J is TRBJ2-1; TRBD1 agrees at 7 bases. The CDR3 covers 15 residues. With V trimmed by 1 base and J by 5 bases, 5 bases remained unmatched. Germline values: CDR1 SGHTA, CDR2 FQGNSA. CDR3 nucleotides: TGTGCCAGCAGCTTAGGAGACAGGGTGGACAATGAGCAGTTCTTC. Protein product: CASSLGDRVDNEQFF.

CDR3 coding DNA: TGTGCCAGCAGTGAAGCGCTTCTTAGTAGCTACGAGCAGTACTTC. It encodes CASSEALLSSYEQYF. This chain joins TRBV6-1 and TRBJ2-7; D gene unclear. Germline V gene sequence: CDR1 MNHNS, CDR2 SASEGT. Trimming removed 0 bases at V and 3 bases at J, with 12 bases between. The CDR3 runs 15 residues.

The chain links TRBV27 to TRBJ2-2; TRBD1 might be the D (6 bases). Trimming shortened V by 3 bases and J by 6 bases, and 17 bases separated the two germline ends. The CDR3 totals 16 residues. Germline V gene sequence: CDR1 MNHEY, CDR2 SMNVEV (reference sequence). CDR3 coding DNA: TGTGCCAGCAGTTTTCTTGAACAGGGTTTAGCCGGGGAGCTGTTTTTT. Protein product: CASSFLEQGLAGELFF.